The T cell receptor (beta chain) under discussion was sequenced for a study of response to subunit inactivated influenza vaccine (dated by TCRdb to 2016 to 2019). As for the study more broadly: The study used deep quantitative T cell receptor repertoire profiling to track responses to a trivalent subunit inactivated influenza vaccine. Overall results and qualifications from the work: The authors proposed that each seasonal influenza vaccination may bring in only a limited number of new T cells.

This clonotype was counted only a few times. Its specific antigen is unknown. No base quality information exists; no much larger clone differs at one position. Its CDR3 holds 13 amino acids, cysteine through phenylalanine. Only the CDR3 portion is preserved as DNA: 39 bases, with reading frame beginning at the first base. The junction carries 11 bases between V and J, which are trimmed by 3 bases and 5 bases respectively. CDR1 LNHNV and CDR2 YYDKDF are derived from the germline V gene (reference sequence). The library was produced with RT-PCR. The instrument was an Illumina HiSeq 2500. TCRdb reprocessed the public reads (quality trimming at Q25 with fastp, clone calling with MiXCR) and kept in-frame beta chains. Records with the same CDR3 protein are collapsed into one entry carrying the most frequent genes and DNA. In this sample the table shows hundreds of thousands of distinct CDR3 sequences, over 9% of which occur a single time. The ten biggest clones cover roughly 11% of the sample.

The sample was also reused in another study, on T cells expressing NK-cell markers. From the second report: TCR beta cDNA libraries were prepared using 5'RACE template switching, which introduced a universal primer site and unique molecular identifiers. Three sorted T-cell subsets (CD3+CD56+NKG2C+, CD3+CD56+NKG2C- and CD3+CD56-NKG2C+) from fewer than 10 donors had their TCR beta-chain repertoires profiled. Of the eight sequenced donors, seven were found to be HCMV-seropositive and one was found to be HCMV-seronegative. To restrict sorting to alphabetaTCR-expressing T cells, an anti-gammadeltaTCR antibody was added in several experiments. For roughly six donors, the dominant CD3+CD56+NKG2C+ clonotypes were among the top 10 CD8+ clonotypes and accounted for about 1.0-7.5% of CD8+ T cells. Those dominant clonotypes were again the most abundant among CD3+CD56-NKG2C+ cells in a few donors, at roughly 25-65%. Whether the expanded NKG2C-expressing T cell clones were specific for HCMV antigens was left unclear. The eight sequenced donors were randomly selected healthy volunteers, three men and five women. A commercial ELISA kit detecting HCMV-specific IgG in serum was used to determine HCMV serostatus. Peripheral blood mononuclear cells were isolated from blood by Ficoll density gradient centrifugation. Bulk peripheral blood T-cell repertoires were additionally sequenced from unsorted PBMC for over 5 donors. Synthesis of cDNA was primed from the TCR beta constant segment and was followed by two consecutive PCR amplification steps. Illumina HiSeq 2000/2500, MiSeq or NextSeq was used to sequence libraries as 2 x 150 bp reads. MIGEC was used to demultiplex reads and group reads by UMI, and MiTCR was used to assemble and quantify clonotypes. Only TCR cDNA sequences supported by at least two reads were kept to exclude erroneous sequences. Downstream repertoire analysis used the tcR package, and clonotypes were matched across fractions by CDR3 nucleotide sequence plus V segment. VDJmatch was used to annotate antigen specificity against VDJdb, with one amino acid substitution allowed in CDR3.

This clonotype originated in a man aged 50 or older who received an inactivated influenza vaccine. Donor details come from another sample of the same person, matched by shared clones. This specimen consisted of PBMCs from blood, obtained on the day of vaccination. The chain links TRBV15 with TRBJ2-7; too little of a D gene remains to name it. In nucleotide form, the sequence is TGTGCCACCAGCAGGGTTTTGGGCAACGAGCAGTACTTC. The encoded protein is CATSRVLGNEQYF.